This T cell receptor (beta chain) was identified during a study of vaccination and CD4 T cells after COVID-19. The treatment: roughly 10-day PBMC culture with coronavirus spike peptide pools or control peptides (ViraFEST assay). At the Johns Hopkins FTIC core, DNA taken from cultured CD4+ T cells was sequenced by way of the Oncomine TCR Beta short-read assay. MiXCR was run by TCRdb on the PCR reads, yielding one entry per CDR3 protein. This table holds about 3,800 distinct CDR3 sequences, approximately 16% found once. This clonotype qualifies as medium-sized (0.01 to 0.1%). Its antigen is still unknown. The germline V gene encodes CDR1 GTSNPN and CDR2 SVGIG (reference sequence). Trimming pared 3 bases from V and 2 bases from J, leaving 5 bases between. The CDR3 is 13 amino acids.

The rearrangement links TRBV30 to TRBJ1-6; D is unresolved. The origin of this receptor is a human donor who had recovered from COVID-19. Specimen: CD4+ T cells from blood, cultured in vitro. The CDR3 is CAWRVTYNSPLHF. The CDR3 nucleotides read TGTGCCTGGAGAGTTACCTATAATTCACCCCTCCACTTT.